The 30 T cell receptor beta chains below come from one sample, sequenced in a study of blood T cell repertoires in COVID-19. Sequenced by immunoSEQ multiplex PCR; TCRdb stores in-frame clones only, minus some. The data hold 200,000 to 250,000 clones, with 70% to 90% observed a single time. Sequenced material: peripheral blood. The origin of the receptors is a man aged 50-59 years with COVID-19, enrolled during active disease.

This clone was seen more than once but under ten times. The chain is built from TRBV5-1 and TRBJ1-6; 7 bases are shared with TRBD1. The germline gives CDR1 SGHRS, CDR2 YFSETQ. Trimming took 0 bases from V and 8 from J; bases not matched to a gene: 8. This CDR3 region has 16 residues. The CDR3 sequence: CASSLDVGGTYSPLHF. The DNA for the CDR3 is TGCGCCAGCAGCTTGGATGTAGGGGGCACGTATTCACCCCTCCACTTT.

The rearrangement uses TRBV6-1 and TRBJ1-5, with D perhaps matching TRBD1 (5 bases). Trimming left V 3 bases short and J 6 bases short, with 12 bases between. The germline gives CDR1 MNHNS, CDR2 SASEGT. The CDR3 runs 14 residues. In DNA, the CDR3 is TGTGCCAGCAGTGAGGTTCAGGGCGGTCAGCCCCAGCATTTT. The encoded protein is CASSEVQGGQPQHF.

This rearrangement joins TRBV21-1 to TRBJ2-6; TRBD2 is the table's D call, not checked against the DNA. TRBV21-1 is classified as a pseudogene. CDR3 length: 20 residues. DNA of the CDR3: TGTGCCAGCAGCAGAAATTTAGCGGGGCTTCCCCTCTCTGGGGCCAACGTCCTGACTTTC. Its protein is CASSRNLAGLPLSGANVLTF.

There are many counts of this clone. This chain uses TRBV3-1 (or the pseudogene TRBV3-2) with TRBJ1-2; no clear D gene. CDR1 and CDR2 from the germline V gene are LGHDT and YNNKEL (reference sequence). There are 15 residues in the CDR3. V dropped 1 base and J dropped 7 bases, with 16 bases sitting between them. DNA of the CDR3: TGTGCCAGCAGCCAAGGTGCAGGCCGATCGTTTGGCTACACCTTC. Its translation is CASSQGAGRSFGYTF.

This CDR3 reads CASSLANYEQYF. CDR3 nucleotides: TGTGCCAGCAGCTTAGCTAACTACGAGCAGTACTTC. This chain links TRBV7-9 with TRBJ2-7; D unresolved. This CDR3 spans 12 amino acids. CDR1 and CDR2 from the germline V gene are SEHNR and FQNEAQ (reference sequence). Trimming left V 0 bases short and J 3 bases short, with 3 bases between.

V is TRBV7-9 and J is TRBJ2-7, with TRBD1 identical over 8 bases. CDR3 size: 16 residues. Germline V CDR1 and CDR2: SEHNR, FQNEAQ (reference sequence). Unmatched junction bases numbered 6, after V lost 0 bases and J lost 2 bases. CDR3 protein: CASSLARTGKPYEQYF. Written as DNA, the CDR3 is TGTGCCAGCAGCTTAGCCCGGACAGGGAAGCCCTACGAGCAGTACTTC.

The chain employs TRBV27 and TRBJ2-1; TRBD1 agrees at 8 bases. The CDR3 contains 13 residues. Germline values: CDR1 MNHEY, CDR2 SMNVEV (reference sequence). With 5 bases clipped from V and 12 bases from J, the junction kept 9 bases outside the gene matches. The CDR3 loop is CASSIRGLGVQFF. CDR3 in DNA: TGTGCCAGCAGTATCAGGGGGCTGGGAGTGCAGTTCTTC.

This clone came up once. The V call is TRBV6-5, the J call TRBJ1-6; D ambiguous. Looked up from germline, CDR1 is MNHEY and CDR2 is SVGAGI. The CDR3 contains 14 residues. V was shortened by 7 bases and J by 7 bases, with 14 bases between the two germline ends. The CDR3 DNA sequence: TGTGCCAGCACCCCCGACGGGGTAAATTCACCCCTCCACTTT. As protein: CASTPDGVNSPLHF.

This clone was seen just once. The chain is built from TRBV25-1 and TRBJ1-2; D is possibly TRBD1 (6 bases). The germline CDR1 and CDR2 sequences are MGHDK and SYGVNS. Trimming removed 4 bases at V and 7 bases at J, with 13 bases between. The CDR3 extends over 13 amino acids. CDR3 DNA sequence: TGTGCCAGCAGTGTTTCACAGGGTACTGGCTACACCTTC. It yields the protein CASSVSQGTGYTF.

The V call is TRBV7-2, the J call TRBJ1-5; 7 positions match TRBD1. From germline, CDR1 is SGHTA and CDR2 FQGNSA. The CDR3 runs 14 residues. Losses at the gene ends were 1 base for V and 5 bases for J; bases not matched to a gene: 2. This CDR3 is CASSLGQGYQPQHF. CDR3 DNA sequence: TGTGCCAGCAGCTTAGGACAGGGCTATCAGCCCCAGCATTTT.

The chain joins TRBV27 to TRBJ2-1, with 14 bases lining up with TRBD2. The CDR3 length is 17 residues. The V and J ends lost 6 bases and 7 bases, in that order; junction bases with no gene match: 11. CDR1 and CDR2 from the germline V gene are MNHEY and SMNVEV (reference sequence). CDR3 DNA: TGTGCCAGCAGCAAACGACTAGCGGGAGGGCCGGGGAATGAGCAGTTCTTC. It translates to CASSKRLAGGPGNEQFF.

This sequence joins TRBV28 and TRBJ1-6; the D is unclear. V lost 3 bases and J lost 3, with 9 bases in between. Germline CDR1 MDHEN, CDR2 SYDVKM. This CDR3 has 15 residues. DNA for the CDR3: TGTGCCAGCAGTTTGTTTGAGAGCTATAATTCACCCCTCCACTTT. Translating gives CASSLFESYNSPLHF. The full variable domain, completed using reference TRBV28 and TRBJ1-6, is DVKVTQSSRYLVKRTGEKVFLECVQDMDHENMFWYRQDPGLGLRLIYFSYDVKMKEKGDIPEGYSVSREKKERFSLILESASTNQTSMYLCASSLFESYNSPLHFGNGTRLTVT.

This chain connects TRBV7-2 to TRBJ1-6, with D tentatively TRBD1 (5 bases). V dropped 2 bases and J dropped 6 bases, with 8 bases sitting between them. CDR1 is SGHTA, CDR2 FQGNSA, per germline. CDR3 length: 14 residues. CDR3 nucleotides: TGTGCCAGCAGCTTAATGCAGGGTAATTCACCCCTCCACTTT. Protein product: CASSLMQGNSPLHF.

V is TRBV6-5 and J is TRBJ1-1; D ambiguous. The CDR3 runs to 13 residues. V was cut by 6 bases and J by 1 base, with 9 bases left in between. In germline, CDR1 is MNHEY, CDR2 SVGAGI. The DNA of the CDR3 is TGTGCCAGCAGCCGTACAGAGAACACTGAAGCTTTCTTT. This translates into CASSRTENTEAFF.

CDR3 sequence reads: CASTVTDTQYF. The CDR3 DNA reads TGTGCCAGCACCGTCACAGATACGCAGTATTTT. The chain links TRBV28 to TRBJ2-3, with D hard to call. Trimming cost V 7 bases and J 2 bases, with 4 bases left between them. CDR1 is MDHEN and CDR2 is SYDVKM in the germline V gene. This CDR3 is 11 amino acids long.

Here the CDR3 reads CASSQLSYEQYF. DNA of the CDR3: TGTGCCAGCAGCCAGTTATCCTACGAGCAGTACTTC. This chain uses TRBV14 with TRBJ2-7; D not resolved. The germline V gene has CDR1 SGHDN and CDR2 FVKESK. CDR3 length: 12 residues. V gave up 3 bases and J gave up 1 base, with 4 bases separating them.

The genes are TRBV5-4 and TRBJ2-1; 14 bases are a match to TRBD2. CDR1 and CDR2 from the germline V gene are SGHNT and YYREEE (reference sequence). Trimming took 6 bases from V and 7 from J; bases not matched to a gene: 9. This CDR3 region has 16 residues. CDR3 in amino acids: CASKTSGGAALNEQFF. Written as DNA, the CDR3 is TGTGCCAGCAAGACTAGCGGGGGGGCCGCTCTGAATGAGCAGTTCTTC.

This chain joins TRBV5-1 and TRBJ2-1; a weak D match, TRBD2 (5 bases). Trimming stripped 0 bases from V and 5 bases from J, with 9 bases between. This CDR3 comprises 14 residues. CDR1 is SGHRS and CDR2 is YFSETQ in the germline V gene. CDR3 sequence: CASSLGRRNNEQFF. As DNA, the CDR3 is TGCGCCAGCAGCTTGGGTCGGAGGAACAATGAGCAGTTCTTC. The whole variable domain, filled in from reference TRBV5-1 and TRBJ2-1, reads KAGVTQTPRYLIKTRGQQVTLSCSPISGHRSVSWYQQTPGQGLQFLFEYFSETQRNKGNFPGRFSGRQFSNSRSEMNVSTLELGDSALYLCASSLGRRNNEQFFGPGTRLTVL.

This clone was recorded a few times. V usage is TRBV7-3 and J usage is TRBJ2-3, with a possible D match to TRBD2 (5 bases). The CDR3 spans 15 residues. Trimming shortened V by 3 bases and J by 5 bases, and 15 bases separated the two germline ends. Looked up from germline, CDR1 is SGHTA and CDR2 is FQGTGA. CDR3 DNA: TGTGCCAGCAGCTTCCGGTTTTCCGAGGGAGATACGCAGTATTTT. The encoded protein is CASSFRFSEGDTQYF.

This clone came up many times. J is TRBJ1-6 and V is TRBV6-1; perhaps TRBD1 as D (6 bases). With 1 base removed from V and 7 bases from J, the gap between germline ends came to 14 bases. The germline V gene encodes CDR1 MNHNS and CDR2 SASEGT. This CDR3 has 16 residues. CDR3 sequence reads: CASSEGEGGGNSPLHF. CDR3 DNA sequence: TGTGCCAGCAGTGAAGGGGAGGGAGGGGGGAATTCACCCCTCCACTTT.

V gene TRBV11-2 combines with J gene TRBJ1-6; D gene uncertain. The length of the CDR3 is 14 residues. V was pared by 5 bases and J by 9 bases, with 14 bases between. Germline lookup yields CDR1 SGHAT and CDR2 FQNNGV. The CDR3 nucleotides read TGTGCCAGCAGCCTCGGGAGGGTATCTTCACCCCTCCACTTT. It is translated as CASSLGRVSSPLHF.

V and J are TRBV27 and TRBJ2-3, with D uncertain. The V and J ends lost 0 bases and 2 bases respectively, with 6 bases between them. CDR3 size: 14 residues. Germline CDR1 is MNHEY and CDR2 is SMNVEV (reference sequence). CDR3 residues: CASSLSSSTDTQYF. The CDR3 nucleotides are TGTGCCAGCAGTTTATCGTCCTCCACAGATACGCAGTATTTT.

The chain joins TRBV18 to TRBJ2-3, with unresolved D. This CDR3 region has 12 residues. Trimming removed 5 bases from V and 2 bases from J, with 5 bases in between. Per the germline V gene, CDR1 is KGHSH and CDR2 is LQKENI. This CDR3 reads CASSYYTDTQYF. CDR3 in DNA: TGTGCCAGCTCATACTACACAGATACGCAGTATTTT.

This clone was seen just once. The chain recombines TRBV29-1 with TRBJ2-1; 8 bases map to TRBD2. CDR3 size: 14 residues. Germline values: CDR1 SQVTM, CDR2 ANQGSEA. The ends lost 4 bases at V and 4 bases at J; junction bases unmatched: 6. CDR3 residues: CSVGGGLGYNEQFF. CDR3 sequence (DNA): TGCAGCGTTGGAGGGGGACTAGGGTACAATGAGCAGTTCTTC.

The J gene is TRBJ2-7, the V gene TRBV7-6; 8 nucleotides line up with TRBD2. V lost 6 bases to trimming and J lost 5 bases; unmatched junction nucleotides: 9. This CDR3 is 14 amino acids long. Germline CDR1 reads SGHVS; CDR2 reads FNYEAQ. The CDR3 loop reads CASSSGTRSDEQYF. DNA of the CDR3: TGTGCCAGCAGTTCCGGGACTAGAAGTGACGAGCAGTACTTC. Variable domain in full (rest from reference TRBV7-6 and TRBJ2-7): GAGVSQSPRYKVTKRGQDVALRCDPISGHVSLYWYRQALGQGPEFLTYFNYEAQQDKSGLPNDRFSAERPEGSISTLTIQRTEQRDSAMYRCASSSGTRSDEQYFGPGTRLTVT.

This clone has just one count. The CDR3 protein is CASSRGQGGFPLHF. In DNA form, the CDR3 reads TGTGCCAGCAGCAGGGGACAGGGAGGTTTTCCCCTCCACTTT. The rearrangement joins TRBV6-6 to TRBJ1-6; 9 bases align to TRBD1. This CDR3 spans 14 amino acids. J lost 13 bases, V lost 6 bases, and 10 bases had no gene match. Germline CDR1 and CDR2: MNHNY and SVGAGI (reference sequence).

J is TRBJ1-2 and V is TRBV28; tentatively, D is TRBD1 (5 bases). Germline loops: CDR1 MDHEN, CDR2 SYDVKM. CDR3 size: 11 residues. Trimming left V 6 bases short and J 7 bases short, with 9 bases between. The CDR3 DNA is TGTGCCAGCAGGGGGCTTGGTGGCTACACCTTC. Protein product: CASRGLGGYTF.

The genes are TRBV4-3 and TRBJ1-5; D gene ambiguous. Germline loops: CDR1 LGHNA, CDR2 YSLEER. V was clipped by 1 base and J by 0 bases, with 7 bases between them. The CDR3 is 15 amino acids. CDR3 sequence (DNA): TGCGCCAGCAGCCAAGTGGCGGATAGCAATCAGCCCCAGCATTTT. Encoded protein: CASSQVADSNQPQHF.

This clone was seen only a few times. V is TRBV29-1 and J is TRBJ1-1; TRBD1 matches at 7 bases. The CDR3 is 13 residues long. CDR1 SQVTM and CDR2 ANQGSEA come from the germline V gene. The junction had 10 bases not matched to a gene; V was cut back by 6 bases and J by 6 bases. The CDR3 here is CSVYRQGNPEAFF. CDR3 in DNA: TGCAGCGTCTACCGACAGGGTAACCCTGAAGCTTTCTTT.

This clone was counted a single time. The chain combines TRBV28 with TRBJ1-1; TRBD1 matches at 9 bases. This CDR3 region has 14 residues. Trimming cost V 3 bases and J 5 bases; bases outside gene matches: 4. Germline V gene sequence: CDR1 MDHEN, CDR2 SYDVKM. DNA of the CDR3: TGTGCCAGCAGTTTCGGACAGGGGTGGACTGAAGCTTTCTTT. Protein product: CASSFGQGWTEAFF.